This T cell receptor beta chain was retrieved from a study of blood T cell repertoires in COVID-19 (dated by TCRdb to about 2020). For context, the study as a whole: The collaborator samples originated in the United States, Italy and Spain and spanned the acute and convalescent phases of COVID-19. Subjects who had been exposed to COVID-19, were actively infected with it, or had recovered from it provided the deeply sampled blood TCRbeta repertoires that made up the dataset. The material from the prospective study consisted of cDNA or gDNA derived from T cells, B-cell-depleted T cells, or PBMCs. HLA class I and class II types, where available, came from metadata supplied by the sample provider rather than from assay-based typing. Samples came from the ongoing ImmuneRACE study (first 160 participants) plus 1,254 subjects from 6 global collaborators. The repertoires were released in a freely available public database meant as a resource for research on the immune response to SARS-CoV-2. Sample metadata almost always included a de-identified subject ID, COVID-19 status, age in years and sex.

Points the paper makes about the study in general: How much clinical and demographic metadata was included differed by source and by participant, and the metadata was provided uncurated.

Another Seattle source contributed samples from volunteer blood donors who had recovered from COVID-19. Each collaborating institution followed its own protocols to collect whole blood in K2EDTA tubes. Collaborator samples were shipped for TCRbeta analysis as frozen whole blood, isolated PBMCs, or DNA extracted from either sample type. Details on this clone: Its antigen is still unknown. It has no much larger one-base neighbor in the sample; base qualities were not kept.

TCRbeta CDR3 regions were amplified from genomic DNA using the immunoSEQ Assay, a bias-controlled multiplex PCR. Turning to the authors' computational methods: The number of nucleated cells in each sample was estimated from the amplification of reference gene primers within the assay. To quantify the absolute abundance of each unique TCRbeta CDR3 rearrangement, sequence reads were collapsed and filtered. For each sample, productive Simpson clonality was calculated as the square root of Simpson's diversity index over productive rearrangements. TCRdb obtained this table from immuneACCESS and retained in-frame rearrangements with V and J assigned. These tables miss some clones; where compared with another copy, unresolved V genes account for less than half of the shortfall, and the remainder is unexplained. V, J and clone size were drawn from that table, and D and trimming were deduced from the DNA. The sample contains over 110,000 clones, around 80% of them found a single time. The top ten constitute approximately 3.5% of the sample.

V was cut back by 0 bases and J by 9 bases, leaving a gap of 7 bases between them. According to the germline V gene, CDR1 reads SGHDT and CDR2 reads YYEEEE. From cysteine to phenylalanine, the CDR3 is 12 amino acids long. The kept DNA is CDR3 alone, 36 bases in frame from the first base. The rearranged segments are TRBV5-6 and TRBJ2-1, with the D gene too uncertain to name. This receptor was identified in a man in his 70s who had recovered from COVID-19. Material: peripheral blood. The DNA is TGTGCCAGCAGCTTGGCGAGTACTGAGCAGTTCTTC. It is translated as CASSLASTEQFF.